One sample yielded the 22 T cell receptor beta chains listed below, sequenced in a study of shared clonotypes between healthy human individuals. Sequencing used immunoSEQ multiplex PCR; TCRdb keeps in-frame clones, though not all of them. This table has approximately 1,000,000 clones, approximately 80% appearing once. The specimen was memory CD4+ T cells from PBMCs. Subset of the sample: CD45RA-negative fraction. These receptor sequences come from a man between 18 and 29 years old in good health. Some clones in this sample may be carry-over from other donors' samples.

The chain recombines TRBV21-1 with TRBJ1-4. TRBV21-1 is flagged as a pseudogene. The CDR3 contains 19 residues. The CDR3 protein is CASSKALERTNATNEKLFF. CDR3 DNA: TGTGCCAGCAGCAAAGCGCTCGAGAGAACGAATGCAACTAATGAAAAACTGTTTTTT.

The chain links TRBV5-6 to TRBJ2-1; the D gene is possibly TRBD1 (5 bases). V was cut by 6 bases and J by 2 bases, with 15 bases left in between. CDR3 length: 15 amino acids. CDR1 is SGHDT and CDR2 is YYEEEE in the germline V gene. The CDR3 DNA reads as TGTGCCAGCATTCGGAAAGGGGTCCCCTACAATGAGCAGTTCTTC. As protein: CASIRKGVPYNEQFF.

The J gene is TRBJ2-7, the V gene TRBV5-6; 8 bases map to TRBD2. This CDR3 is 13 amino acids long. V trimming: 4 bases; J trimming: 3 bases; junction bases outside the gene matches: 3. From germline, CDR1 is SGHDT and CDR2 YYEEEE. In DNA form, the CDR3 reads TGTGCCAGCAGCAAGGGACTAGACTACGAGCAGTACTTC. This codes for CASSKGLDYEQYF.

The CDR3 is CASSSTGLTNEKLFF. CDR3 coding DNA: TGTGCCAGCTCATCGACAGGTCTAACTAATGAAAAACTGTTTTTT. The V gene is TRBV18, the J gene TRBJ1-4; TRBD1 might be the D (6 bases). The CDR3 is made up of 15 amino acids. CDR1 and CDR2 (germline): KGHSH, LQKENI. Trimming cost V 5 bases and J 1 base, with 11 bases left between them.

The chain couples TRBV10-1 to TRBJ2-2; weak D call: TRBD1 (6 bases). Germline V lookup: CDR1 WNHNN, CDR2 SYGVQD (reference sequence). V gave up 6 bases and J gave up 5 bases, with 13 bases separating them. The CDR3 loop spans 14 amino acids. Here the CDR3 reads CASSGQQGTGELFF. CDR3 nucleotide sequence: TGCGCCAGCAGCGGCCAACAGGGAACCGGGGAGCTGTTTTTT.

The V and J genes are TRBV6-1 and TRBJ2-7; D perhaps matches TRBD2 (6 bases). V lost 9 bases and J lost 0, with 18 bases in between. The length of the CDR3 is 15 residues. The germline V gene has CDR1 MNHNS and CDR2 SASEGT. The CDR3 loop reads CASFGAGISSYEQYF. CDR3 coding DNA: TGTGCCAGTTTTGGGGCGGGAATAAGCTCCTACGAGCAGTACTTC.

Turning to this clone: A read error is possible here, since a much larger clone lies one base away. The chain links TRBV7-8 to TRBJ2-5, with no clear D. Germline lookup yields CDR1 SGHVS and CDR2 FQNEAQ. The CDR3 is 13 amino acids. V was pared by 3 bases and J by 5 bases, with 10 bases between. The CDR3 nucleotides read TGTGCCAGCAGCTTTAGGGTGGGGGAGACCCAGTACTTC. This codes for CASSFRVGETQYF.

The chain is built from TRBV15 and TRBJ2-2; D is undetermined. Trimming took off 8 bases at V and 0 bases at J, with 10 bases between the two ends. The CDR3 sequence is 14 residues long. Germline V gives CDR1 LNHNV, CDR2 YYDKDF (reference sequence). CDR3 DNA sequence: TGTGCCACCGGGTCTTTCGCGAACACCGGGGAGCTGTTTTTT. Translated, it gives CATGSFANTGELFF.

In this sample, this clone turned up a few times. This chain joins TRBV28 and TRBJ1-1; a possible D gene is TRBD1 (5 bases). Trimming stripped 6 bases from V and 2 bases from J, with 13 bases between. Germline V gene sequence: CDR1 MDHEN, CDR2 SYDVKM. The CDR3 loop spans 14 amino acids. Here the CDR3 reads CASSPLTVNTEAFF. In DNA form, the CDR3 reads TGTGCCAGCAGCCCCTTGACAGTTAACACTGAAGCTTTCTTT. Full variable domain (remainder filled in from reference TRBV28 and TRBJ1-1): DVKVTQSSRYLVKRTGEKVFLECVQDMDHENMFWYRQDPGLGLRLIYFSYDVKMKEKGDIPEGYSVSREKKERFSLILESASTNQTSMYLCASSPLTVNTEAFFGQGTRLTVV.

The CDR3 loop is CASSLGRLGEQYF. In DNA form, the CDR3 reads TGTGCCAGCAGTTTAGGACGCTTGGGCGAGCAGTACTTC. The rearrangement links TRBV28 to TRBJ2-7; D is undetermined. Germline V lookup: CDR1 MDHEN, CDR2 SYDVKM. There are 13 residues in the CDR3. V lost 2 bases to trimming and J lost 6 bases, with 11 bases between them.

The chain combines TRBV11-2 with TRBJ2-1; 7 bases fit TRBD2. The length of the CDR3 is 15 residues. V lost 5 bases to trimming and J lost 9 bases; unmatched junction nucleotides: 13. Germline V gene data show CDR1 as SGHAT and CDR2 as FQNNGV. CDR3: CASSLRAGGEGEQFF. CDR3 sequence (DNA): TGTGCCAGCAGCCTCCGGGCCGGAGGGGAGGGTGAGCAGTTCTTC.

This sequence joins TRBV4-1 and TRBJ1-1; 10 nucleotides agree with TRBD1. Germline CDR1 is MGHRA and CDR2 is YSYEKL. J gave up 1 base and V 2 bases, and 10 bases lay outside the gene matches. This CDR3 has 18 residues. In nucleotides, the CDR3 is TGCGCCAGCAGCCAAAACCCCGGGACAGGGGTGGCGAACACTGAAGCTTTCTTT. This translates into CASSQNPGTGVANTEAFF.

A note on this clone: The same CDR3 is also encoded by other DNA sequences in this sample. The rearrangement uses TRBV7-2 and TRBJ1-2; 8 positions match TRBD1. V was pared by 4 bases and J by 2 bases, with 6 bases of the junction left unmatched. CDR1 SGHTA and CDR2 FQGNSA come from the germline V gene. The CDR3 has 15 amino acids. The CDR3 DNA sequence: TGTGCCAGCAGCTCAGGACAGGGAGGGAACTATGGCTACACCTTC. Protein sequence: CASSSGQGGNYGYTF.

As regards this clone: Other DNA sequences in this specimen translate into the identical CDR3. This chain links TRBV5-1 with TRBJ1-1, with TRBD1 as a possible D gene (6 bases). The V gene lost 2 bases and the J gene lost 1 base, with 9 bases spanning the gap. The CDR3 consists of 14 residues. In germline, CDR1 is SGHRS, CDR2 YFSETQ. CDR3: CASSLRGENTEAFF. In DNA form, the CDR3 reads TGCGCCAGCAGCTTAAGGGGGGAGAACACTGAAGCTTTCTTT.

The chain uses TRBV27 and TRBJ2-7, with D tentatively TRBD1 or TRBD2 (5 bases each). Per germline, CDR1 MNHEY and CDR2 SMNVEV (reference sequence). The CDR3 length is 12 residues. V lost 4 bases and J lost 6, with 10 bases in between. The CDR3 region is CASSSRGSEQYF. The CDR3, as DNA: TGTGCCAGCAGTTCGAGGGGTTCCGAGCAGTACTTC.

Concerning this clone: Other DNA sequences in the sample encode the same CDR3. The gene calls are TRBV2 and TRBJ1-2, with TRBD1 matching over 9 bases. Germline values: CDR1 SNHLY, CDR2 FYNNEI. V lost 5 bases to trimming and J lost 5 bases; unmatched junction nucleotides: 3. This CDR3 spans 13 amino acids. CDR3 DNA: TGTGCCAGCAGTCCGGGACAGGGATATGGCTACACCTTC. Protein: CASSPGQGYGYTF.

The rearrangement joins TRBV6-1 to TRBJ1-1; 9 nucleotides agree with TRBD1. CDR3 length: 15 residues. CDR1 is MNHNS, CDR2 SASEGT, per germline. Losses at the gene ends were 5 bases for V and 3 bases for J; bases not matched to a gene: 7. The CDR3 DNA reads as TGTGCCAGCAGTTTAAAGGACAGGGGCGACACTGAAGCTTTCTTT. As protein: CASSLKDRGDTEAFF.

The chain couples TRBV5-1 to TRBJ2-1; 10 bases fit TRBD2. Germline values: CDR1 SGHRS, CDR2 YFSETQ. V lost 5 bases to trimming and J lost 0 bases; unmatched junction nucleotides: 8. The CDR3 is made up of 17 amino acids. The CDR3 DNA reads as TGCGCCAGCAGTCCAGCGGGAGGGCCTAGCTCCTACAATGAGCAGTTCTTC. Residues: CASSPAGGPSSYNEQFF. Filled out from reference TRBV5-1 and TRBJ2-1, the complete variable domain reads KAGVTQTPRYLIKTRGQQVTLSCSPISGHRSVSWYQQTPGQGLQFLFEYFSETQRNKGNFPGRFSGRQFSNSRSEMNVSTLELGDSALYLCASSPAGGPSSYNEQFFGPGTRLTVL.

A word on this clone: Other nucleotide sequences in the sample specify the same CDR3. The CDR3 loop reads CASSRTSGSRNEQFF. For the CDR3, the DNA is TGTGCCAGCAGCCGGACTAGCGGGAGTCGGAACGAGCAGTTCTTC. The J gene is TRBJ2-1, the V gene TRBV28; 13 bases match TRBD2. Germline assignment: CDR1 MDHEN and CDR2 SYDVKM. With V trimmed by 6 bases and J by 10 bases, 9 bases remained unmatched. The CDR3 contains 15 residues.

The rearrangement uses TRBV5-1 and TRBJ2-1; 9 positions agree with TRBD2. The trim removed 3 bases at V and 5 bases at J, leaving 6 bases unmatched. Looked up from germline, CDR1 is SGHRS and CDR2 is YFSETQ. CDR3 size: 15 residues. As DNA, the CDR3 is TGCGCCAGCAGCTGGGTAGCGGGAGAGAACAATGAGCAGTTCTTC. It encodes CASSWVAGENNEQFF.

The chain employs TRBV5-4 and TRBJ2-1; D is ambiguous. With 4 bases removed from V and 3 bases from J, the gap between germline ends came to 23 bases. CDR3 length: 18 amino acids. Germline V gene lookup returns CDR1 SGHNT and CDR2 YYREEE (reference sequence). The CDR3 DNA is TGTGCCAGCAGCCCTACACTGGCCGGGCCCGCGAGCTACAATGAGCAGTTCTTC. It yields the protein CASSPTLAGPASYNEQFF.

This chain joins TRBV2 and TRBJ2-1; no clear D gene. Looked up from germline, CDR1 is SNHLY and CDR2 is FYNNEI. Trimming pared 7 bases from V and 0 bases from J, leaving 4 bases between. The CDR3 extends over 12 amino acids. CDR3: CASKSSYNEQFF. In DNA form, the CDR3 reads TGTGCCAGCAAGAGCTCCTACAATGAGCAGTTCTTC.